This TCR beta chain emerged from a study of cytomegalovirus exposure and HLA in healthy donors. Study-level results: Indistinguishable V segments such as TRBV6-2 and TRBV6-3 were excluded. Association of 15,000 to 20,000 TCR beta sequences with HLA alleles was found at 0.05 false discovery rate in a later analysis.

A multiplex PCR was run with 60 Vbeta primers and 13 Jbeta primers. The table came from immunoSEQ multiplex PCR; TCRdb's copy has only in-frame clones and leaves some out. The sample records about 190,000 clones, around 86% being singletons. Germline V gene data show CDR1 as SEHNR and CDR2 as FQNEAQ (reference sequence). The CDR3 extends over 13 amino acids. Between the trimmed V and J ends, which lost 7 bases and 0 bases, there was a span of 9 bases. Concerning this clone: As yet, its antigen is unknown.

This chain joins TRBV7-9 and TRBJ1-2, with D unresolved. This TCR was recovered from a man aged 25-40 years in good health and CMV-seronegative. The sample comprised PBMCs. CDR3 protein: CASTKQTNYGYTF. CDR3 sequence (DNA): TGTGCCAGCACCAAGCAAACTAACTATGGCTACACCTTC.